What follows are 18 T cell receptor beta chains derived from one specimen sequenced in a study of OX40 agonist ivuxolimab in advanced cancers. The protocol was immunoSEQ multiplex PCR, while the TCRdb copy is restricted to in-frame clones and leaves out a portion. Here the sample spans about 35,000 clones, approximately 92% being singletons. The sample consisted of CD4+ or CD8+ T cells sorted from blood, taken in a trial of the OX40 agonist ivuxolimab. The receptors derive from an adult with an advanced solid tumor such as melanoma, head and neck, liver or kidney cancer.

V gene TRBV19 combines with J gene TRBJ2-7, with D maybe TRBD1 (6 bases). Trimming removed 9 bases at V and 1 base at J, with 25 bases between. The CDR3 loop spans 17 amino acids. Germline values: CDR1 LNHDA, CDR2 SQIVND (reference sequence). CDR3 DNA: TGTGCCAGCCGCAGGGGTATTGAGGGACACGATTCCTACGAGCAGTACTTC. It codes for CASRRGIEGHDSYEQYF. Supplemented by reference TRBV19 and TRBJ2-7, the full variable domain reads DGGITQSPKYLFRKEGQNVTLSCEQNLNHDAMYWYRQDPGQGLRLIYYSQIVNDFQKGDIAEGYSVSREKKESFPLTVTSAQKNPTAFYLCASRRGIEGHDSYEQYFGPGTRLTVT.

This sequence joins TRBV6-5 and TRBJ2-1; 9 bases line up with TRBD2. Unmatched junction bases numbered 5, after V lost 2 bases and J lost 6 bases. Germline CDR1 is MNHEY and CDR2 is SVGAGI. The length of the CDR3 is 15 residues. The CDR3 spells CASSYRAGGGNEQFF. CDR3 nucleotides: TGTGCCAGCAGTTACCGAGCGGGAGGCGGCAATGAGCAGTTCTTC.

The rearrangement joins TRBV4-2 to TRBJ2-7, with 8 bases that match TRBD1. V was clipped by 0 bases and J by 4 bases; unmatched bases: 8. This CDR3 has 16 residues. Per germline, CDR1 LGHNA and CDR2 YNFKEQ. Written as DNA, the CDR3 is TGTGCCAGCAGCCAAGAACTCAGGGGGCTCGAGTACGAGCAGTACTTC. Its translation is CASSQELRGLEYEQYF.

The CDR3 region is CASSFLAGGVWADTQYF. The CDR3 region has the DNA TGTGCCAGTAGTTTCCTAGCGGGAGGGGTTTGGGCAGATACGCAGTATTTT. The chain joins TRBV19 to TRBJ2-3; 12 bases line up with TRBD2. The V gene's germline CDR1 is LNHDA and CDR2 SQIVND (reference sequence). V shed 5 bases, J shed 4 bases, and the junction held 10 bases outside the gene matches. This CDR3 has 17 residues.

This clone was counted only a few times. The gene calls are TRBV27 and TRBJ2-3; D is ambiguous. Germline V CDR1 and CDR2: MNHEY, SMNVEV (reference sequence). The CDR3 spans 15 residues. With 4 bases removed from V and 0 bases from J, the gap between germline ends came to 11 bases. The CDR3 here is CASSSPTSSTDTQYF. DNA of the CDR3: TGTGCCAGCAGTTCGCCGACGTCTAGCACAGATACGCAGTATTTT.

The V call is TRBV28, the J call TRBJ2-7, with D perhaps TRBD1 or TRBD2 (7 bases each). The CDR3 loop spans 22 amino acids. Germline CDR1 is MDHEN and CDR2 is SYDVKM. Trimming removed 6 bases at V and 3 bases at J, with 39 bases between. The CDR3 reads CASSLNSDRDYDYELTLYEQYF. The DNA of the CDR3 is TGTGCCAGCAGCCTAAACTCAGACAGGGACTATGATTACGAATTAACTCTCTACGAGCAGTACTTC.

The chain employs TRBV4-2 and TRBJ2-2; D remains ambiguous. V was cut by 0 bases and J by 6 bases, with 11 bases left in between. Germline V CDR1 and CDR2: LGHNA, YNFKEQ. The CDR3 contains 15 residues. CDR3: CASSQDLSFPGELFF. The CDR3 nucleotides are TGTGCCAGCAGCCAAGATCTGTCCTTTCCCGGGGAGCTGTTTTTT.

The chain is built from TRBV6-6 and TRBJ2-7; 10 nucleotides agree with TRBD2. The trim removed 7 bases at V and 4 bases at J, leaving 7 bases unmatched. CDR1 is MNHNY, CDR2 SVGAGI, per germline (reference sequence). This CDR3 spans 14 amino acids. Here the CDR3 DNA reads TGTGCCAGCACCGTAGCGGGAGGACGGTACGAGCAGTACTTC. Its protein product is CASTVAGGRYEQYF.

V usage is TRBV7-9 and J usage is TRBJ1-5; tentatively, D is TRBD1 (6 bases). Per germline, CDR1 SEHNR and CDR2 FQNEAQ (reference sequence). The CDR3 has 17 residues. Trimming cost V 1 base and J 4 bases, with 17 bases left between them. The CDR3 spells CASSLGVGDKANQPQHF. CDR3 nucleotides: TGTGCCAGCAGCTTAGGGGTTGGGGACAAGGCGAATCAGCCCCAGCATTTT. Full variable domain (missing parts from reference TRBV7-9 and TRBJ1-5): DTGVSQNPRHKITKRGQNVTFRCDPISEHNRLYWYRQTLGQGPEFLTYFQNEAQLEKSRLLSDRFSAERPKGSFSTLEIQRTEQGDSAMYLCASSLGVGDKANQPQHFGDGTRLSIL.

V is TRBV9 and J is TRBJ2-5; 9 positions agree with TRBD2. The DNA matches TRBJ2-7 better at its end, which makes the J call doubtful. The germline V gene has CDR1 SGDLS and CDR2 YYNGEE. This CDR3 is built from 15 residues. The CDR3 region has the DNA TGTGCCAGCAGCGCCCTAGCGGGGAGCCCCTACGAGCAGTACTTC. Encoded protein: CASSALAGSPYEQYF.

This clone turned up a few times. This chain uses TRBV5-4 with TRBJ2-7, with TRBD1 as a possible D gene (6 bases). Trimming removed 4 bases from V and 7 bases from J, with 15 bases in between. Germline V CDR1 and CDR2: SGHNT, YYREEE (reference sequence). The CDR3 covers 13 residues. The CDR3 coding sequence is TGTGCCAGCAGCCCAGAACAGGGTTGGGAGCAGTACTTC. Its translation: CASSPEQGWEQYF. Combining the CDR3 with reference TRBV5-4 and TRBJ2-7 gives the whole variable domain ETGVTQSPTHLIKTRGQQVTLRCSSQSGHNTVSWYQQALGQGPQFIFQYYREEENGRGNFPPRFSGLQFPNYSSELNVNALELDDSALYLCASSPEQGWEQYFGPGTRLTVT.

This chain connects TRBV6-5 to TRBJ1-5; D uncertain. CDR1 is MNHEY, CDR2 SVGAGI, per germline. The CDR3 consists of 15 residues. The V gene lost 6 bases and the J gene lost 3 bases, with 15 bases spanning the gap. The CDR3: CASRPNRGSNQPQHF. CDR3 in DNA: TGTGCCAGCAGACCAAACAGAGGGTCCAATCAGCCCCAGCATTTT.

The rearrangement joins TRBV29-1 to TRBJ1-1; D not certain. The germline V gene encodes CDR1 SQVTM and CDR2 ANQGSEA. Deletions cut 4 bases from V and 5 bases from J, with 14 bases between. This CDR3 is built from 13 residues. The CDR3 is CSVGDLTGTEAFF. The CDR3 DNA reads as TGCAGCGTTGGTGATTTAACGGGGACTGAAGCTTTCTTT.

The chain employs TRBV27 and TRBJ2-3, with TRBD2 matching over 9 bases. CDR1 and CDR2 from the germline V gene are MNHEY and SMNVEV (reference sequence). The CDR3 is 15 residues long. The trim removed 4 bases at V and 1 base at J, leaving 3 bases unmatched. For the CDR3, the DNA is TGTGCCAGCAGTTGGATAGCGGGAGGCACAGATACGCAGTATTTT. Its translation is CASSWIAGGTDTQYF.

The chain employs TRBV6-4 and TRBJ2-1, with D perhaps TRBD2 (7 bases). The CDR3 extends over 13 amino acids. The germline gives CDR1 MRHNA, CDR2 SNTAGT. Trimming removed 5 bases at V and 8 bases at J, with 13 bases between. CDR3 coding DNA: TGTGCCAGCAGTTTACTAGGGGGGGATGAGCAGTTCTTC. Its protein product is CASSLLGGDEQFF.

This clone was seen just once. The V call is TRBV29-1, the J call TRBJ2-7, with D unclear. V lost 5 bases, J lost 5 bases, and 7 bases lay in between. The CDR3 is 10 residues long. Germline-derived CDR1 and CDR2 are SQVTM and ANQGSEA. The CDR3 bases are TGCAGCGTTCGCCGGGACGAGCAGTACTTC. It encodes CSVRRDEQYF.

The chain employs TRBV9 and TRBJ2-3; D tentatively fits TRBD1 or TRBD2 (5 bases each). V lost 0 bases, J lost 4 bases, and 21 bases lay in between. Germline V gene sequence: CDR1 SGDLS, CDR2 YYNGEE. This CDR3 region has 18 residues. CDR3 in amino acids: CASSVAVGDRGVADTQYF. CDR3 bases: TGTGCCAGCAGCGTAGCTGTAGGAGACCGAGGGGTAGCAGATACGCAGTATTTT.

The chain employs TRBV27 and TRBJ2-1; the D gene is possibly TRBD1 (5 bases). Per germline, CDR1 MNHEY and CDR2 SMNVEV (reference sequence). V lost 3 bases to trimming and J lost 9 bases, with 24 bases between them. CDR3 size: 17 residues. CDR3: CASSFGATKAANAEQFF. The CDR3 DNA is TGTGCCAGCAGTTTTGGGGCAACTAAGGCGGCGAACGCTGAGCAGTTCTTC.